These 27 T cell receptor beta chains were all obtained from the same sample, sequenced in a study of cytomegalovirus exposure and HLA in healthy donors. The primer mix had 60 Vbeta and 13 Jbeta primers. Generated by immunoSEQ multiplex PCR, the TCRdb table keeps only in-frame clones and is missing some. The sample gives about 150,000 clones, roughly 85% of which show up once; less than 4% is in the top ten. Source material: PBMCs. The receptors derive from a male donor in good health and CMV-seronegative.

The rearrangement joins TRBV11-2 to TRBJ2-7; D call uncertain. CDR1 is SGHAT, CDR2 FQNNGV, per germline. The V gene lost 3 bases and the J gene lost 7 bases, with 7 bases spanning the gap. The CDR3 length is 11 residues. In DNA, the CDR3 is TGTGCCAGCAGCTTCCACAAGGAGCAGTACTTC. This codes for CASSFHKEQYF.

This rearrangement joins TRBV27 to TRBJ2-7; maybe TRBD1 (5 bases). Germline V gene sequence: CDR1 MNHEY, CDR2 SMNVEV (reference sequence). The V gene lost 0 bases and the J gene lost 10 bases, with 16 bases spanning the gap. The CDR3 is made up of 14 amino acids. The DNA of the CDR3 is TGTGCCAGCAGTTTATCTCCTATCCAGGGATCCCAGTACTTC. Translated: CASSLSPIQGSQYF.

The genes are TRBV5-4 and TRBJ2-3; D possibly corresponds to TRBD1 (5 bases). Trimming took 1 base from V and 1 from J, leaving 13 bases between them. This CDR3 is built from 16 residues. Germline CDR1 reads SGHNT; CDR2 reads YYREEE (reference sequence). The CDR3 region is CASSLSRGQGTDTQYF. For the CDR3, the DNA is TGTGCCAGCAGCTTGAGCCGCGGACAAGGCACAGATACGCAGTATTTT.

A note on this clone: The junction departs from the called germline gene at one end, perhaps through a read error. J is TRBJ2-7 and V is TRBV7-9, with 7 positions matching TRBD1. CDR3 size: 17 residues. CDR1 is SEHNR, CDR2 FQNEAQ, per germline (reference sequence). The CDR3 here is CSSSHRDRGSNSYEQYF. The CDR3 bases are TGTTCCAGCAGCCATCGGGACAGAGGGTCGAATTCCTACGAGCAGTACTTC.

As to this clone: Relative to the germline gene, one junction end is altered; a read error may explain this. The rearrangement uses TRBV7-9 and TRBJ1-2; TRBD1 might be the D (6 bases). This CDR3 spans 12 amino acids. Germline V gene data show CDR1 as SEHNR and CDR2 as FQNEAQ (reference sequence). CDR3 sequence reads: CSSSNRVDGYTF. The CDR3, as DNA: TGTTCCAGCAGCAACAGGGTCGATGGCTACACCTTC.

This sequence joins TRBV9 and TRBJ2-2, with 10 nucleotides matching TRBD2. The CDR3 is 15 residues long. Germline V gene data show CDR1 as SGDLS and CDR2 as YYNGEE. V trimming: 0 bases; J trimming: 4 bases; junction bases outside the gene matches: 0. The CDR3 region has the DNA TGTGCCAGCAGCGTAGCTAGCGGGAGCACCGGGGAGCTGTTTTTT. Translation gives CASSVASGSTGELFF.

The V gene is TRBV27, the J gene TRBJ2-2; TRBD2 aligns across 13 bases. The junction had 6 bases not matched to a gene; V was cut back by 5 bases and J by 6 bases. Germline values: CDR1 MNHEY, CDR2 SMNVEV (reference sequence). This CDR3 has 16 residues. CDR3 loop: CASSTWTSGGPGELFF. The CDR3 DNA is TGTGCCAGCAGTACTTGGACTAGCGGGGGTCCCGGGGAGCTGTTTTTT.

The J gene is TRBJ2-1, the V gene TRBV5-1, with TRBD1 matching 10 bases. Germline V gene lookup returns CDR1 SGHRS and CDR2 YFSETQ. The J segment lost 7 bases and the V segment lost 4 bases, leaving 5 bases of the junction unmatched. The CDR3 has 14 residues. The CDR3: CASSQGQGSNEQFF. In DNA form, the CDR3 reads TGCGCCAGCAGCCAGGGACAGGGGTCGAATGAGCAGTTCTTC.

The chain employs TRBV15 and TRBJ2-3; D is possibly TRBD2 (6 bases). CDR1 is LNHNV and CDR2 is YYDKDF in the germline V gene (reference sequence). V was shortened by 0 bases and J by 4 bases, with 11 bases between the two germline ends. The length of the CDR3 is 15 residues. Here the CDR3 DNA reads TGTGCCACCAGCAGAGATGGAGGGCGACCAGATACGCAGTATTTT. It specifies CATSRDGGRPDTQYF.

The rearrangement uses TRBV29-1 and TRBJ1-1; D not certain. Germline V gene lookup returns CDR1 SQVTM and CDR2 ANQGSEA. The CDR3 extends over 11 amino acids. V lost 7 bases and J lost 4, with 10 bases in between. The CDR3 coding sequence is TGCAGCGGGTGGTTGAGCACTGAAGCTTTCTTT. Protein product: CSGWLSTEAFF.

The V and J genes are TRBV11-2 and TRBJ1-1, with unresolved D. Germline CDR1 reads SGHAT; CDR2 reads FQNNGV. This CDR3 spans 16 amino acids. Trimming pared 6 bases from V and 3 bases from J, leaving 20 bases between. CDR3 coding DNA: TGTGCCAGCAGTCCAATAGTTACACAACTATACACTGAAGCTTTCTTT. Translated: CASSPIVTQLYTEAFF.

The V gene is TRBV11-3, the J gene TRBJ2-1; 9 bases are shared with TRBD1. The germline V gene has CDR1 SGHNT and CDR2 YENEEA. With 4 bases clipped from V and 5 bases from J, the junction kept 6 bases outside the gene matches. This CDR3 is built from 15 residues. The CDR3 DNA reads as TGTGCCAGCAGCTACCGGGACAGGGTAAACAATGAGCAGTTCTTC. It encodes CASSYRDRVNNEQFF.

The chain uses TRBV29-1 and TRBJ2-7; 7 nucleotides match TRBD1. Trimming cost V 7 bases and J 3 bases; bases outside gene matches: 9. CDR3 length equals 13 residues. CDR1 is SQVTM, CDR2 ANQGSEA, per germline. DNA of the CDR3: TGCAGCGCCGGGACAGAGGGAAACTACGAGCAGTACTTC. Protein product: CSAGTEGNYEQYF.

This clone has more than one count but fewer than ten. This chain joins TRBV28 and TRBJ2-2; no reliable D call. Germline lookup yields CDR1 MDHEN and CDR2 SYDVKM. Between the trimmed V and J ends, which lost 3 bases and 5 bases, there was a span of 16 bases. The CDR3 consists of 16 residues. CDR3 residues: CASSFLATTLTGELFF. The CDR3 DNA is TGTGCCAGCAGTTTCCTGGCGACAACCCTAACCGGGGAGCTGTTTTTT.

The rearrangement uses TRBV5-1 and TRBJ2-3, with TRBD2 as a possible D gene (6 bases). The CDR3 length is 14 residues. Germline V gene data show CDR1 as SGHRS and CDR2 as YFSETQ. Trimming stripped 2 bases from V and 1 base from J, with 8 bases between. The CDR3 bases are TGCGCCAGCAGCTTCGAGCGGGGCACAGATACGCAGTATTTT. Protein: CASSFERGTDTQYF.

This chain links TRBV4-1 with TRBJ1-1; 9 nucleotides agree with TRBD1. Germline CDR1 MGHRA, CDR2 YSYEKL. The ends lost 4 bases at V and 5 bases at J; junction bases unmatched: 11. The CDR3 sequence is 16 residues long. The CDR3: CASSPVGQGSGTEAFF. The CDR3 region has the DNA TGCGCCAGCAGCCCCGTGGGACAGGGTTCGGGAACTGAAGCTTTCTTT.

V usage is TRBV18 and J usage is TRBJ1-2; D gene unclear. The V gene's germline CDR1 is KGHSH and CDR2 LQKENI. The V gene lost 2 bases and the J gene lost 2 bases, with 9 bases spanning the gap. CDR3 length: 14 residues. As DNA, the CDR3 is TGTGCCAGCTCACCAGGGCCGTCGAACTATGGCTACACCTTC. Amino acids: CASSPGPSNYGYTF.

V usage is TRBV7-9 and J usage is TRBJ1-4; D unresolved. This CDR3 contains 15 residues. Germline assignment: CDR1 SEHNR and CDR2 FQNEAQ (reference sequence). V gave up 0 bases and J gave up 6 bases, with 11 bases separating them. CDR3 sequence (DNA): TGTGCCAGCAGCTTAGCTGGCAGGCAGGATGAAAAACTGTTTTTT. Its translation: CASSLAGRQDEKLFF. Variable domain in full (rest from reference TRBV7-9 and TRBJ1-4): DTGVSQNPRHKITKRGQNVTFRCDPISEHNRLYWYRQTLGQGPEFLTYFQNEAQLEKSRLLSDRFSAERPKGSFSTLEIQRTEQGDSAMYLCASSLAGRQDEKLFFGSGTQLSVL.

CDR3 in amino acids: CASGGTGEQYF. In nucleotides, the CDR3 is TGTGCCAGCGGAGGGACGGGCGAGCAGTACTTC. This chain uses TRBV7-9 with TRBJ2-7, with a possible D match to TRBD2 (6 bases). Trimming removed 8 bases from V and 6 bases from J, with 11 bases in between. The CDR3 has 11 amino acids. Germline lookup yields CDR1 SEHNR and CDR2 FQNEAQ (reference sequence).

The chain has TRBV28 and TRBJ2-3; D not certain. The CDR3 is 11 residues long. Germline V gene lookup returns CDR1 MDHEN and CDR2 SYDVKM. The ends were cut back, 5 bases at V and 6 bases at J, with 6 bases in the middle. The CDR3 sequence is CASSPKDTQYF. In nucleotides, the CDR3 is TGTGCCAGCAGTCCTAAGGATACGCAGTATTTT. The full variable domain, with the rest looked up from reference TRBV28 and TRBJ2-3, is DVKVTQSSRYLVKRTGEKVFLECVQDMDHENMFWYRQDPGLGLRLIYFSYDVKMKEKGDIPEGYSVSREKKERFSLILESASTNQTSMYLCASSPKDTQYFGPGTRLTVL.

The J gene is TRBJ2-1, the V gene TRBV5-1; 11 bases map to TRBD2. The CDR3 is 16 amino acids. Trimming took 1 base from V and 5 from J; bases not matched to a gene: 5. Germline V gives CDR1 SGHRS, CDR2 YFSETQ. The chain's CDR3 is CASSLSGLADNNEQFF. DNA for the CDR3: TGCGCCAGCAGCTTGTCGGGACTAGCGGATAACAATGAGCAGTTCTTC.

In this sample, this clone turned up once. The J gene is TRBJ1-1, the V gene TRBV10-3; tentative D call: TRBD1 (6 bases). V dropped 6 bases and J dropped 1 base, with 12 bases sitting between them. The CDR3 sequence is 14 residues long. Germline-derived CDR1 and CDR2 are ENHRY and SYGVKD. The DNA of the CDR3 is TGTGCCATCAGGGGACACCGTGAGAACACTGAAGCTTTCTTT. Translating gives CAIRGHRENTEAFF.

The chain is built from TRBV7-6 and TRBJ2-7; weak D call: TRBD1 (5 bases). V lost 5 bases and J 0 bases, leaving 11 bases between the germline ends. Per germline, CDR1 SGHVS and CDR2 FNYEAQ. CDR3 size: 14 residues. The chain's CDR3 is CASSHSQGSYEQYF. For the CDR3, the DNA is TGTGCCAGCAGCCACTCCCAGGGCTCCTACGAGCAGTACTTC.

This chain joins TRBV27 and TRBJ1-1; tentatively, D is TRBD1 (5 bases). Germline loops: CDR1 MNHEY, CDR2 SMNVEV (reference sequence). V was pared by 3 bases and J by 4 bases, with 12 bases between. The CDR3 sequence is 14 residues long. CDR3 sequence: CASSFGGVSTEAFF. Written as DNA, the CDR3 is TGTGCCAGCAGTTTTGGGGGGGTATCCACTGAAGCTTTCTTT.

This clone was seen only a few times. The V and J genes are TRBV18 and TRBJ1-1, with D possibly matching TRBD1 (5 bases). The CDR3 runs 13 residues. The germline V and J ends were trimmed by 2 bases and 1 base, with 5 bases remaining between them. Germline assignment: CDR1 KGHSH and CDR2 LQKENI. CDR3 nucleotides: TGTGCCAGCTCACCAAGGGGGAACACTGAAGCTTTCTTT. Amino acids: CASSPRGNTEAFF.

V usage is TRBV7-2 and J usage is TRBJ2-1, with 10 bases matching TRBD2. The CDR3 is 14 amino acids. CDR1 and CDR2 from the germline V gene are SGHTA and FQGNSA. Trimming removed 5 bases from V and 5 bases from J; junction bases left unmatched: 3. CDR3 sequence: CASSRLAGHNEQFF. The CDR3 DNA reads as TGTGCCAGCAGCCGACTAGCGGGTCACAATGAGCAGTTCTTC.

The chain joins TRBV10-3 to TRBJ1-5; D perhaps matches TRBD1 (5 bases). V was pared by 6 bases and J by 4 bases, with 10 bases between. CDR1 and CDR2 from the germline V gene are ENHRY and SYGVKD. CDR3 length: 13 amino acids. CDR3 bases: TGTGCCATCAGCCCCGGGGGGAATCAGCCCCAGCATTTT. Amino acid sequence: CAISPGGNQPQHF.